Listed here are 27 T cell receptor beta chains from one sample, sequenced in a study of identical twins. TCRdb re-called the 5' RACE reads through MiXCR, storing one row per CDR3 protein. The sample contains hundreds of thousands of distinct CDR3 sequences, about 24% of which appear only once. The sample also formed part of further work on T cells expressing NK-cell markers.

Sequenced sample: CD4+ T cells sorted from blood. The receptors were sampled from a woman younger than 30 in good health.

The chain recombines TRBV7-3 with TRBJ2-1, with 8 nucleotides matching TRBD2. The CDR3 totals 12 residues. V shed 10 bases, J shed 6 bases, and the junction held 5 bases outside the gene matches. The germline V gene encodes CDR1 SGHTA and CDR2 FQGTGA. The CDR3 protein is CATSGGSNEQFF. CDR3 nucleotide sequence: TGTGCCACGAGCGGGGGATCCAATGAGCAGTTCTTC.

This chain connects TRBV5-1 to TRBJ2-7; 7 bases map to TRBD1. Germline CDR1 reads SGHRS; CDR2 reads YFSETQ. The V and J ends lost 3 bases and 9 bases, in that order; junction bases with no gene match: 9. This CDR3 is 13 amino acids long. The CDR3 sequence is CASSWGTDPRQYF. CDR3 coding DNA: TGCGCCAGCAGCTGGGGGACAGACCCACGGCAGTACTTC. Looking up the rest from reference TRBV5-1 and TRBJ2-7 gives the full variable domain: KAGVTQTPRYLIKTRGQQVTLSCSPISGHRSVSWYQQTPGQGLQFLFEYFSETQRNKGNFPGRFSGRQFSNSRSEMNVSTLELGDSALYLCASSWGTDPRQYFGPGTRLTVT.

The CDR3 DNA sequence: TGCAGTGCTAGAGTCTGGCGGGGGCAGTCCTACGAGCAGTACTTC. This encodes CSARVWRGQSYEQYF. V and J are TRBV20-1 and TRBJ2-7; weak D call: TRBD2 (7 bases). Trimming shortened V by 1 base and J by 1 base, and 14 bases separated the two germline ends. The CDR3 sequence is 15 residues long. Germline V CDR1 and CDR2: DFQATT, SNEGSKA (reference sequence).

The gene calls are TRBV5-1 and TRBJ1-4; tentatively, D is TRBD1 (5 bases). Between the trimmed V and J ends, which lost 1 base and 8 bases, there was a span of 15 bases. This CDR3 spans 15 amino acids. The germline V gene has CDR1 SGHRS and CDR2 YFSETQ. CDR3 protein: CASSLSTGGAEKLFF. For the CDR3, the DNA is TGCGCCAGCAGCTTGTCGACTGGGGGAGCCGAAAAACTGTTTTTT.

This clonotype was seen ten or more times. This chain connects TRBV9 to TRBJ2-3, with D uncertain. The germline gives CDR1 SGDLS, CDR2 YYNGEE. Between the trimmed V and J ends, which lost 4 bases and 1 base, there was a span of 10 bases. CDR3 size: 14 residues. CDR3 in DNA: TGTGCCAGCAGCCTCCGCCCCCGCACAGATACGCAGTATTTT. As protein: CASSLRPRTDTQYF.

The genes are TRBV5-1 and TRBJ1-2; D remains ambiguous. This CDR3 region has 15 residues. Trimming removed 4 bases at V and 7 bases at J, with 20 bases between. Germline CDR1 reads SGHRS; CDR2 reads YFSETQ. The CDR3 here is CASSPVHSSGGGYTF. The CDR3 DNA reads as TGCGCCAGCAGCCCGGTGCACAGCTCCGGAGGTGGCTACACCTTC.

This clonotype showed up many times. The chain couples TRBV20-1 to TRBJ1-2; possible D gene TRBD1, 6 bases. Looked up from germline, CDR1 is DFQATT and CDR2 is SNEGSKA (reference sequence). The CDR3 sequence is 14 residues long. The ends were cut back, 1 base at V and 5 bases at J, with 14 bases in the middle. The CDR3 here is CSARVGGRRYGYTF. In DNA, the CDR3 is TGCAGTGCTAGAGTAGGGGGACGTCGATATGGCTACACCTTC.

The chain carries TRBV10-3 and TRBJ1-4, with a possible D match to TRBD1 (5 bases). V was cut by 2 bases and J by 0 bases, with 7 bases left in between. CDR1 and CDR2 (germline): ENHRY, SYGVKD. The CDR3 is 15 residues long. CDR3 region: CAISEGQPTNEKLFF. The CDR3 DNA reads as TGTGCCATCAGTGAGGGACAACCAACTAATGAAAAACTGTTTTTT.

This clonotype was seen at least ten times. The CDR3: CASSLARTRGDTQYF. DNA for the CDR3: TGTGCCAGCAGCTTAGCGCGGACTAGGGGGGATACGCAGTATTTT. This chain connects TRBV7-2 to TRBJ2-3; possible D gene TRBD2, 7 bases. V lost 0 bases, J lost 6 bases, and 13 bases lay in between. Germline V gene lookup returns CDR1 SGHTA and CDR2 FQGNSA. The CDR3 covers 15 residues.

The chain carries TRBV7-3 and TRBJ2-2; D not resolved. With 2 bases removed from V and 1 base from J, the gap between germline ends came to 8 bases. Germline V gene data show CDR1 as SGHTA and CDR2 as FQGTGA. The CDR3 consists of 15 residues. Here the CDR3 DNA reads TGTGCCAGCAGCTTATTAGGTGTGAACACCGGGGAGCTGTTTTTT. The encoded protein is CASSLLGVNTGELFF.

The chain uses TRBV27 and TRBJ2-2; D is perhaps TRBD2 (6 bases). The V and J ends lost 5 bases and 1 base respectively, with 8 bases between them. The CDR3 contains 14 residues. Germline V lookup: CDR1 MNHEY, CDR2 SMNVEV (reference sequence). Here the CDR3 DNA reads TGTGCCAGCAGTCGGCGGGGGAACACCGGGGAGCTGTTTTTT. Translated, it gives CASSRRGNTGELFF.

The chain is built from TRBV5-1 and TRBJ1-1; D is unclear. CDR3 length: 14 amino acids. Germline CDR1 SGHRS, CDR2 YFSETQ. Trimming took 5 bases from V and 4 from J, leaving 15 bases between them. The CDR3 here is CASSFVPGGTEAFF. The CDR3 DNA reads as TGCGCCAGCAGTTTTGTCCCGGGAGGCACTGAAGCTTTCTTT.

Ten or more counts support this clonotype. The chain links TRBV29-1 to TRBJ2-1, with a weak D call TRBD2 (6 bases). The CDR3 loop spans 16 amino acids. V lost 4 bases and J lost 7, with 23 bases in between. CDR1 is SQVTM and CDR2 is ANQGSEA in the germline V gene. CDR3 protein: CSVGAGSTARANEQFF. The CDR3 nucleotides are TGCAGCGTTGGGGCGGGGAGTACGGCTAGGGCAAATGAGCAGTTCTTC.

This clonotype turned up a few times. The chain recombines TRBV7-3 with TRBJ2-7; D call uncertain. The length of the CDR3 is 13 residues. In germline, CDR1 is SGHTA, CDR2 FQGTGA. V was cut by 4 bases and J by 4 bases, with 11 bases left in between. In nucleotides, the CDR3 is TGTGCCAGCAGCTCGAAGGACCGATACGAGCAGTACTTC. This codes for CASSSKDRYEQYF.

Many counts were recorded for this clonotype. The CDR3 region is CASSPSSLPHYGYTF. CDR3 nucleotide sequence: TGCGCCAGCAGCCCGAGTAGTCTGCCCCACTATGGCTACACCTTC. The rearrangement links TRBV5-1 to TRBJ1-2; D is unresolved. V was clipped by 4 bases and J by 3 bases, with 16 bases between them. Germline-derived CDR1 and CDR2 are SGHRS and YFSETQ. The CDR3 runs 15 residues. The full variable domain, in which reference TRBV5-1 and TRBJ1-2 provide the parts outside the CDR3, is KAGVTQTPRYLIKTRGQQVTLSCSPISGHRSVSWYQQTPGQGLQFLFEYFSETQRNKGNFPGRFSGRQFSNSRSEMNVSTLELGDSALYLCASSPSSLPHYGYTFGSGTRLTVV.

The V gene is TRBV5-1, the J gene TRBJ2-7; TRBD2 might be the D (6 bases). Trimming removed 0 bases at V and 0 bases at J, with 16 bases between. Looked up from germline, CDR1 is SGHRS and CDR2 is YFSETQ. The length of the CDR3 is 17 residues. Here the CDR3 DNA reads TGCGCCAGCAGCTTGGATAGTGCGGGGCCTAGCTCCTACGAGCAGTACTTC. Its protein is CASSLDSAGPSSYEQYF.

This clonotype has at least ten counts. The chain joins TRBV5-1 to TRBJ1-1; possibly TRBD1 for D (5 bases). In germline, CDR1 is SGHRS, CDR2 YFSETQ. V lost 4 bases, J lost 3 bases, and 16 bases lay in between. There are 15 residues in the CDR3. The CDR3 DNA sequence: TGCGCCAGCAGCCCCGGCCAGGGCGGCGACACTGAAGCTTTCTTT. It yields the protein CASSPGQGGDTEAFF.

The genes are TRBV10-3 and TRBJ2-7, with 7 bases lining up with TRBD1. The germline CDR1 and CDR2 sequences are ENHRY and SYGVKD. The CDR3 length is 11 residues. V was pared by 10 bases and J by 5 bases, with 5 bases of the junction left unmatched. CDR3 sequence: CATLTGNEQYF. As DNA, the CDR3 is TGTGCCACCCTGACAGGGAACGAGCAGTACTTC.

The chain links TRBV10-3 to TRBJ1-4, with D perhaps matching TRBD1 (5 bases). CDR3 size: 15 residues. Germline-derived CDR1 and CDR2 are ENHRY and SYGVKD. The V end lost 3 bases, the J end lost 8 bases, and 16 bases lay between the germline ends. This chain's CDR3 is CAISDSRGDEEKLFF. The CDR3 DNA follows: TGTGCCATCAGTGATTCGAGGGGCGATGAAGAAAAACTGTTTTTT.

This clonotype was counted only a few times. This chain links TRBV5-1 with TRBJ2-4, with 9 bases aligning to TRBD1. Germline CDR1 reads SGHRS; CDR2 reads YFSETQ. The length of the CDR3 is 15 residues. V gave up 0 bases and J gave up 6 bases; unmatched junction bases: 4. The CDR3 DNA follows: TGCGCCAGCAGCTTGGACGGGACAGGGCCAAACATTCAGTACTTC. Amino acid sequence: CASSLDGTGPNIQYF. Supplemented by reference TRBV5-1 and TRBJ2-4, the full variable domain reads KAGVTQTPRYLIKTRGQQVTLSCSPISGHRSVSWYQQTPGQGLQFLFEYFSETQRNKGNFPGRFSGRQFSNSRSEMNVSTLELGDSALYLCASSLDGTGPNIQYFGAGTRLSVL.

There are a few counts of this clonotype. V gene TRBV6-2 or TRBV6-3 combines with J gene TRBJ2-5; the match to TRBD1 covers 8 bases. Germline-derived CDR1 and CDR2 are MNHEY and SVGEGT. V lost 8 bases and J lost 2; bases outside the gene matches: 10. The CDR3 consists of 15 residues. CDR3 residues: CASDDQGTGQETQYF. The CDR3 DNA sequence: TGTGCCAGCGATGATCAGGGGACAGGACAAGAGACCCAGTACTTC.

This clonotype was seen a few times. This chain's CDR3 is CASSVASRNEQFF. CDR3 nucleotide sequence: TGTGCCAGCAGCGTAGCTAGCAGAAATGAGCAGTTCTTC. This chain links TRBV9 with TRBJ2-1; TRBD2 might be the D (5 bases). Germline V gene data show CDR1 as SGDLS and CDR2 as YYNGEE. Trimming took off 0 bases at V and 7 bases at J, with 8 bases between the two ends. The CDR3 has 13 residues. Filled out from reference TRBV9 and TRBJ2-1, the complete variable domain reads DSGVTQTPKHLITATGQRVTLRCSPRSGDLSVYWYQQSLDQGLQFLIQYYNGEERAKGNILERFSAQQFPDLHSELNLSSLELGDSALYFCASSVASRNEQFFGPGTRLTVL.

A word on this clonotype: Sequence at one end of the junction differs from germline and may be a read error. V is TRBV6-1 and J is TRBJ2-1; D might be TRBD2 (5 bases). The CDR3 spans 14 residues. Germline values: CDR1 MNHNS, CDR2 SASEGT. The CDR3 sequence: CASREAVSYNEQFF. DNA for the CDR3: TGTGCCAGCAGAGAAGCGGTTTCCTACAATGAGCAGTTCTTC.

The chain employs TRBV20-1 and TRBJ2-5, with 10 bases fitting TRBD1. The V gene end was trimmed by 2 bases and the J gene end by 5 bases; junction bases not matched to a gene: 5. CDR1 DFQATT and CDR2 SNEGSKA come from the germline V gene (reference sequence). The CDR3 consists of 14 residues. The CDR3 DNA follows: TGCAGTGCTAGACCGGGACAGGGGTCCGAGACCCAGTACTTC. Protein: CSARPGQGSETQYF.

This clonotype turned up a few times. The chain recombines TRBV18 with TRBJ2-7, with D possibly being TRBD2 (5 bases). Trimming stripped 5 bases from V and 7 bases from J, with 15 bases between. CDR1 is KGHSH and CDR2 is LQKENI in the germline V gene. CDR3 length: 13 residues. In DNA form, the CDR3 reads TGTGCCAGCTCATCGTCTGCTACGGGGGAGCAGTACTTC. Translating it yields CASSSSATGEQYF.

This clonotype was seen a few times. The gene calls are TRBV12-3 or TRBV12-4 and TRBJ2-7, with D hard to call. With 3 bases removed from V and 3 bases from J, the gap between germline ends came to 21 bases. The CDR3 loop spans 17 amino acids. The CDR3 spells CASSLEGLVLFDYEQYF. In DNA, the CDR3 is TGTGCCAGCAGTTTGGAAGGGTTGGTTTTGTTTGACTACGAGCAGTACTTC.

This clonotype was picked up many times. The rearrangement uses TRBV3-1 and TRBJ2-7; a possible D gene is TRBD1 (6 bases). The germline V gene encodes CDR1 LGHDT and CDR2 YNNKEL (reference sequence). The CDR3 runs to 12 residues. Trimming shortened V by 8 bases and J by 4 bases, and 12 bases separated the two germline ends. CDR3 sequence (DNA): TGTGCCAGCTCTCAGGGGTCGTACGAGCAGTACTTC. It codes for CASSQGSYEQYF.